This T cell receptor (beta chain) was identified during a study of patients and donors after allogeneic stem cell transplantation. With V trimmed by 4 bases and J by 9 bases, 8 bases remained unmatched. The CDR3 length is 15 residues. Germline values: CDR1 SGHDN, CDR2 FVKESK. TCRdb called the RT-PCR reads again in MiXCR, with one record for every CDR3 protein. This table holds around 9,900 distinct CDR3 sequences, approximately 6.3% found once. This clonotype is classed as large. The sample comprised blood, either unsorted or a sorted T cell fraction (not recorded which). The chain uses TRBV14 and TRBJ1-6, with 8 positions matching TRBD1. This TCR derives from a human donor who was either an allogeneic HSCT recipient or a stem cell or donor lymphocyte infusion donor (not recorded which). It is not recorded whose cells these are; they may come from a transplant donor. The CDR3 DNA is TGTGCCAGCAGCCGGGGACAGGCCCAGTCTTCACCCCTCCACTTT. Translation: CASSRGQAQSSPLHF. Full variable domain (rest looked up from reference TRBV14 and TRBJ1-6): EAGVTQFPSHSVIEKGQTVTLRCDPISGHDNLYWYRRVMGKEIKFLLHFVKESKQDESGMPNNRFLAERTGGTYSTLKVQPAELEDSGVYFCASSRGQAQSSPLHFGNGTRLTVT.